This record covers a single T cell receptor beta chain. This record comes from a study of T cell changes during pregnancy in multiple sclerosis. Sequencing used immunoSEQ multiplex PCR; TCRdb keeps in-frame clones, though not all of them. The sample holds 38,000 or so clones, about nine tenths seen once. Sequences were derived from CD4+ T cells from peripheral blood mononuclear cells, sampled in the third trimester of pregnancy. This clonotype was obtained from a female donor with multiple sclerosis, enrolled in a pregnancy study.

CDR3 amino acids: CASSPGLAGTLYQETQYF. CDR3 DNA sequence: TGCGCCAGCAGCCCGGGACTAGCGGGGACGTTATACCAAGAGACCCAGTACTTC. The gene calls are TRBV4-1 and TRBJ2-5; 13 bases align to TRBD2. CDR1 and CDR2 (germline): MGHRA, YSYEKL. The CDR3 extends over 18 amino acids. The J segment lost 0 bases and the V segment lost 4 bases, leaving 8 bases of the junction unmatched.